This T cell receptor beta chain originates from a study of metastatic and nonmetastatic thyroid tumors. Across the study: Repertoires from blood and tumor or nodule tissue of malignant and benign thyroid patients were compared.

Study outcomes and limitations: As reported, TCR beta diversity in blood and tumor was significantly higher in malignant thyroid tumors than in benign nodules.

Patients underwent thyroid surgery, and none had received any treatment before it. The J segment lost 1 base and the V segment lost 1 base, leaving 5 bases of the junction unmatched. There are 15 residues in the CDR3. CDR1 is DFQATT, CDR2 SNEGSKA, per germline (reference sequence). Comment on this clone: Its specificity is not known.

Authors' data handling: Across clinicopathological groups, CDR3 differences served as the basis for building a distant-metastasis classifier for papillary thyroid cancer. TCRdb reanalyzed the PCR reads via MiXCR. TCRdb's processing, not the study's, gives the V and J calls here. The sample carries 10,000 to 15,000 clones, about a quarter recorded once. This chain joins TRBV20-1 and TRBJ1-2; 8 bases line up with TRBD1. The sequencing sample was made of blood. The receptor was derived from a female donor with papillary thyroid cancer or a benign thyroid nodule (not recorded which). Some clones in this sample may be carry-over from other donors' samples. Here the CDR3 DNA reads TGCAGTGCTAGAGTTGGTGGACAGGGTAACTATGGCTACACCTTC. Amino acid sequence: CSARVGGQGNYGYTF.